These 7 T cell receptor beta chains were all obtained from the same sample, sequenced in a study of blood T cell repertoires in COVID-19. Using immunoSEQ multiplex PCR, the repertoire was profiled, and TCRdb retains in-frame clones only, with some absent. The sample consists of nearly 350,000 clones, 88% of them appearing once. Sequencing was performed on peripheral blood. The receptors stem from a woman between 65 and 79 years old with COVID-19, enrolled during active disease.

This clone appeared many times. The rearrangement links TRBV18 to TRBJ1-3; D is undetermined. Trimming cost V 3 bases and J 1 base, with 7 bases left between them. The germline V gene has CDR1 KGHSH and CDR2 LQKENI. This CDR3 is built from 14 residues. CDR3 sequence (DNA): TGTGCCAGCTCACCCTGGGAGTCTGGAAACACCATATATTTT. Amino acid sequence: CASSPWESGNTIYF.

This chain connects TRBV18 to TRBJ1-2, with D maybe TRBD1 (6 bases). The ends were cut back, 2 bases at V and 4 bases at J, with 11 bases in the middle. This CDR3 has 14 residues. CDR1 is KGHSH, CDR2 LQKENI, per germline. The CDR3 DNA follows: TGTGCCAGCTCACCAGAGCAGGGGCCCTATGGCTACACCTTC. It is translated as CASSPEQGPYGYTF.

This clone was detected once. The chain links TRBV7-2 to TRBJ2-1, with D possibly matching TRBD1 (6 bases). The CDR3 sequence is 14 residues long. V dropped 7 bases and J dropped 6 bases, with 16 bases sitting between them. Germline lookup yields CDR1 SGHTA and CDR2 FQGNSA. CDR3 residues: CASNVRRDTNEQFF. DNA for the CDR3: TGTGCCAGCAACGTACGCCGGGACACCAATGAGCAGTTCTTC. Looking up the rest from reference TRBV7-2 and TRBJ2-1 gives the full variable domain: GAGVSQSPSNKVTEKGKDVELRCDPISGHTALYWYRQSLGQGLEFLIYFQGNSAPDKSGLPSDRFSAERTGGSVSTLTIQRTQQEDSAVYLCASNVRRDTNEQFFGPGTRLTVL.

The CDR3, as DNA: TGTGCCACAAATTGGGGAGGTGGCTACACCTTC. Protein: CATNWGGGYTF. V usage is TRBV24-1 and J usage is TRBJ1-2; D not resolved. Trimming took 10 bases from V and 7 from J, leaving 12 bases between them. The V gene's germline CDR1 is KGHDR and CDR2 SFDVKD. The CDR3 has 11 amino acids.

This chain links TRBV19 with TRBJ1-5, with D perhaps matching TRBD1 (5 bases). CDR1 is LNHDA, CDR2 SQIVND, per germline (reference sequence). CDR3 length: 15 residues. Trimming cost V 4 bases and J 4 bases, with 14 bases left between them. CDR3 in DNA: TGTGCCAGTAGTACAGGGCGAAACCTAAATCAGCCCCAGCATTTT. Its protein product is CASSTGRNLNQPQHF. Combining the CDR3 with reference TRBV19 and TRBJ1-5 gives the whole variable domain DGGITQSPKYLFRKEGQNVTLSCEQNLNHDAMYWYRQDPGQGLRLIYYSQIVNDFQKGDIAEGYSVSREKKESFPLTVTSAQKNPTAFYLCASSTGRNLNQPQHFGDGTRLSIL.

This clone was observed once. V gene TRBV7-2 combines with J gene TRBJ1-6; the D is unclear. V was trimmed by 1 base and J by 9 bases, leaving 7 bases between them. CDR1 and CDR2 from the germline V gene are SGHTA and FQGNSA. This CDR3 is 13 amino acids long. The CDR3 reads CASSLGFGSPLHF. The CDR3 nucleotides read TGTGCCAGCAGCTTAGGCTTCGGTTCACCCCTCCACTTT.

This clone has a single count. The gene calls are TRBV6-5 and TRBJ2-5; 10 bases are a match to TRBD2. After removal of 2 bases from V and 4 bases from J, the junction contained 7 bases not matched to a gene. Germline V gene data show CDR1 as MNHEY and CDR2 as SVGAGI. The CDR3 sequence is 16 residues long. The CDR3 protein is CASSYKLAGRAETQYF. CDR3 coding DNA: TGTGCCAGCAGTTACAAACTAGCGGGGCGGGCAGAGACCCAGTACTTC.